This TCR beta chain comes out of a study of cytomegalovirus exposure and HLA in healthy donors. Study overall: As an earlier analysis found, about 200 million T cells yielded about 120 million unique TCR beta sequences. Findings of the study overall: In a later analysis, TCR association rates varied by HLA locus: DRB1 most, HLA-C fewest.

The PCR ran on 60 Vbeta and 13 Jbeta primers. Clones were sequenced by immunoSEQ multiplex PCR, and TCRdb holds only the in-frame ones, with some missing. In the table there are 95,000 to 130,000 clones, 75% of which are singletons. Details on this clone: What it binds is unknown.

The CDR3 runs 14 residues. The trim removed 2 bases at V and 3 bases at J, leaving 1 base unmatched. The germline gives CDR1 SGDLS, CDR2 YYNGEE. The sample was PBMCs. The clonotype was recovered from a woman under 30 in good health and CMV-seronegative. The chain couples TRBV9 to TRBJ2-5; 10 positions match TRBD1. The CDR3 region is CASSVGTGEETQYF. The CDR3, as DNA: TGTGCCAGCAGCGTTGGGACAGGGGAAGAGACCCAGTACTTC.